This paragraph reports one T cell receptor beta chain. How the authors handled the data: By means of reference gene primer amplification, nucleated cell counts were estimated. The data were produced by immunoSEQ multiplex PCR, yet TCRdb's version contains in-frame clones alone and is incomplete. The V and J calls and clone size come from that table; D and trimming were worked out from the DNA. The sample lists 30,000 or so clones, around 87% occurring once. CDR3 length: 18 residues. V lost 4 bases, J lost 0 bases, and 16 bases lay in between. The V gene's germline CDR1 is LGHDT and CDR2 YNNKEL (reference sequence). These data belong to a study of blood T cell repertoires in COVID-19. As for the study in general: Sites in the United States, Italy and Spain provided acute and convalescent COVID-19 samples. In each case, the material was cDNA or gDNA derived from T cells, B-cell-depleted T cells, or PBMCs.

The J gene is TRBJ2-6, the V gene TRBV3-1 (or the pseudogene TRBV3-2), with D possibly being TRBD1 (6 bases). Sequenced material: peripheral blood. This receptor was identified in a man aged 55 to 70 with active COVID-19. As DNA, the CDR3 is TGTGCCAGCAGCCGGACCGGACAGTGGACCTCTGGGGCCAACGTCCTGACTTTC. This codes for CASSRTGQWTSGANVLTF.